Reported below is one T cell receptor (beta chain). Antigen: not known. The data derive from a study of cytomegalovirus exposure and HLA in healthy donors. The study, taken as a whole, reports: It was taken for granted in presence/absence analyses that sequencing depth across donors was roughly uniform.

60 Vbeta and 13 Jbeta primers were used in PCR. Only in-frame clones appear in the TCRdb table, and some are missing; sequencing was by immunoSEQ multiplex PCR. The sample has under 200,000 clones; around 83% are singletons. Germline V gene lookup returns CDR1 SGHVS and CDR2 FQNEAQ. The CDR3 sequence is 13 residues long. All the people who gave samples were healthy bone marrow donors. The V call is TRBV7-8, the J call TRBJ2-5; D unclear. The end of the DNA fits TRBJ2-7 better, so the J call may be wrong. Sequenced sample: PBMCs. The TCR was taken from a man in his forties in good health and CMV-seropositive. In nucleotides, the CDR3 is TGTGCCAGCAGCTTATCCGTAGTCTACGAGCAGTACTTC. This codes for CASSLSVVYEQYF.